The 29 T cell receptor beta chains reported below all come from one sample, sequenced in a study of PD-1 blockade in classical Hodgkin lymphoma. Produced via immunoSEQ multiplex PCR; TCRdb's table is partial and in-frame only. Of about 2,700 clones in the sample, just over 70% were seen once. The time point denotes: cycle 4 day 1 (C4D1), after less than seven weeks of nivolumab. Brentuximab vedotin exposure varied, and every patient relapsed after autologous stem cell transplantation. Isolated CD8+ T cells were derived from thawed PBMCs through magnetic negative selection. The source was CD8+ T cells from blood, collected before the fourth cycle of nivolumab. Every receptor here comes from a human donor with classical Hodgkin lymphoma.

Here the CDR3 reads CASSPANIRTGNSYEQYF. CDR3 nucleotides: TGTGCCAGCTCACCAGCGAATATACGGACAGGGAACTCCTACGAGCAGTACTTC. The chain combines TRBV18 with TRBJ2-7; 8 bases map to TRBD1. CDR1 and CDR2 (germline): KGHSH, LQKENI. This CDR3 is 18 amino acids long. Unmatched junction bases numbered 12, after V lost 2 bases and J lost 0 bases.

The chain combines TRBV7-9 with TRBJ1-4; D is ambiguous. Trimming stripped 1 base from V and 0 bases from J, with 12 bases between. Germline values: CDR1 SEHNR, CDR2 FQNEAQ (reference sequence). The CDR3 has 17 amino acids. The CDR3 DNA is TGTGCCAGCAGCTTAGTGCGGGGATTTGCAACTAATGAAAAACTGTTTTTT. It translates to CASSLVRGFATNEKLFF.

The CDR3 coding sequence is TGTGCCAGCGGGCAGTCCTACAATGAGCAGTTCTTC. Encoded protein: CASGQSYNEQFF. This chain connects TRBV7-9 to TRBJ2-1; D remains ambiguous. Per germline, CDR1 SEHNR and CDR2 FQNEAQ (reference sequence). Trimming left V 8 bases short and J 1 base short, with 6 bases between. This CDR3 spans 12 amino acids.

The rearrangement uses TRBV7-6 and TRBJ2-7; the D gene is possibly TRBD2 (5 bases). The CDR3 has 14 amino acids. CDR1 is SGHVS, CDR2 FNYEAQ, per germline. V was trimmed by 2 bases and J by 2 bases, leaving 10 bases between them. This CDR3 is CASSLREGTYEQYF. The CDR3, as DNA: TGTGCCAGCAGCTTACGAGAGGGTACCTACGAGCAGTACTTC. Together with reference TRBV7-6 and TRBJ2-7, the CDR3 gives the full variable domain: GAGVSQSPRYKVTKRGQDVALRCDPISGHVSLYWYRQALGQGPEFLTYFNYEAQQDKSGLPNDRFSAERPEGSISTLTIQRTEQRDSAMYRCASSLREGTYEQYFGPGTRLTVT.

This chain links TRBV28 with TRBJ2-1, with 8 bases aligning to TRBD2. J was trimmed by 8 bases and V by 5 bases; bases with no gene match: 11. The germline CDR1 and CDR2 sequences are MDHEN and SYDVKM. There are 15 residues in the CDR3. CDR3 sequence reads: CASSPRLARLDEQFF. In nucleotides, the CDR3 is TGTGCCAGCAGTCCCAGACTAGCGAGACTCGATGAGCAGTTCTTC.

This sequence joins TRBV6-6 and TRBJ2-3; the match to TRBD2 covers 8 bases. Germline assignment: CDR1 MNHNY and CDR2 SVGAGI (reference sequence). There are 16 residues in the CDR3. V trimming: 2 bases; J trimming: 2 bases; junction bases outside the gene matches: 6. Here the CDR3 DNA reads TGTGCCAGCAGTTACCTTATAGCGGGGAACACAGATACGCAGTATTTT. Its protein product is CASSYLIAGNTDTQYF.

The chain links TRBV28 to TRBJ1-2; D unclear. The V gene lost 5 bases and the J gene lost 2 bases, with 12 bases spanning the gap. In germline, CDR1 is MDHEN, CDR2 SYDVKM. The CDR3 length is 14 residues. CDR3: CASSPPRTNYGYTF. The CDR3 bases are TGTGCCAGCAGTCCTCCACGCACCAACTATGGCTACACCTTC.

The CDR3 loop is CASSETAGSYNEQFF. As DNA, the CDR3 is TGTGCCAGCAGTGAAACAGCGGGATCCTACAATGAGCAGTTCTTC. The chain uses TRBV6-1 and TRBJ2-1; TRBD2 agrees at 7 bases. Germline values: CDR1 MNHNS, CDR2 SASEGT. This CDR3 has 15 amino acids. V gave up 2 bases and J gave up 1 base; unmatched junction bases: 2.

V gene TRBV4-1 combines with J gene TRBJ2-5, with TRBD2 identical over 9 bases. This CDR3 contains 16 residues. J was trimmed by 5 bases and V by 0 bases; bases with no gene match: 7. CDR1 and CDR2 from the germline V gene are MGHRA and YSYEKL. The CDR3 reads CASSQERSGSYETQYF. The CDR3, as DNA: TGCGCCAGCAGCCAAGAGCGTAGCGGGAGCTATGAGACCCAGTACTTC.

The chain couples TRBV11-2 to TRBJ1-3; tentatively, D is TRBD1 (6 bases). The V gene lost 5 bases and the J gene lost 0 bases, with 14 bases spanning the gap. CDR3 length: 16 residues. From germline, CDR1 is SGHAT and CDR2 FQNNGV. CDR3: CASSAKTGPSGNTIYF. CDR3 coding DNA: TGTGCCAGCAGCGCCAAGACAGGACCCTCTGGAAACACCATATATTTT.

The V call is TRBV7-8, the J call TRBJ2-1, with 12 bases lining up with TRBD2. CDR3 length equals 18 residues. CDR1 and CDR2 (germline): SGHVS, FQNEAQ. The trim removed 0 bases at V and 7 bases at J, leaving 10 bases unmatched. CDR3 amino acids: CASSLARLAGGLGNEQFF. In nucleotides, the CDR3 is TGTGCCAGCAGCTTAGCGCGGCTAGCGGGAGGGCTGGGGAATGAGCAGTTCTTC.

This clone is labeled large. This chain links TRBV29-1 with TRBJ2-7; 7 bases are shared with TRBD2. The CDR3 has 12 residues. Germline-derived CDR1 and CDR2 are SQVTM and ANQGSEA. Trimming took 5 bases from V and 6 from J; bases not matched to a gene: 7. CDR3 residues: CSVRAGEGEQYF. The CDR3 DNA is TGCAGCGTTAGGGCGGGAGAGGGCGAGCAGTACTTC.

The gene calls are TRBV29-1 and TRBJ2-4, with D unclear. The germline V and J ends were trimmed by 3 bases and 4 bases, with 7 bases remaining between them. CDR3 length: 12 amino acids. Germline loops: CDR1 SQVTM, CDR2 ANQGSEA. CDR3 in DNA: TGCAGCGTTGATGGTGGGAAAAACATTCAGTACTTC. Translated, it gives CSVDGGKNIQYF.

V is TRBV7-2 and J is TRBJ1-5; D ambiguous. Trimming shortened V by 3 bases and J by 12 bases, and 15 bases separated the two germline ends. This CDR3 comprises 13 residues. Per the germline V gene, CDR1 is SGHTA and CDR2 is FQGNSA. CDR3 nucleotide sequence: TGTGCCAGCAGCTTCGGGCCAAGCGACCGCCAGCATTTT. It codes for CASSFGPSDRQHF.

J is TRBJ2-5 and V is TRBV5-6, with D hard to call. The germline V gene encodes CDR1 SGHDT and CDR2 YYEEEE. Between the trimmed V and J ends, which lost 0 bases and 2 bases, there was a span of 14 bases. This CDR3 region has 16 residues. The CDR3 sequence is CASSLEYQVLQETQYF. As DNA, the CDR3 is TGTGCCAGCAGCTTGGAATATCAGGTTTTGCAAGAGACCCAGTACTTC.

The chain is built from TRBV1 and TRBJ1-3; the table gives TRBD1 as D, unverified against the DNA. TRBV1 is an annotated pseudogene. This CDR3 contains 17 residues. For the CDR3, the DNA is TGCACCAGCAGCCAGGTGGACAGGGGAGAAACTGGAAACACCATATATTTT. Translated: CTSSQVDRGETGNTIYF.

This sequence joins TRBV2 and TRBJ2-3; perhaps TRBD2 as D (5 bases). V was clipped by 8 bases and J by 8 bases, with 8 bases between them. The CDR3 is 10 amino acids. The germline V gene encodes CDR1 SNHLY and CDR2 FYNNEI. CDR3 DNA: TGTGCCAGCTTAGCGTCTACGCAGTATTTT. Amino acids: CASLASTQYF. Full variable domain (outside the CDR3, taken from reference TRBV2 and TRBJ2-3): EPEVTQTPSHQVTQMGQEVILRCVPISNHLYFYWYRQILGQKVEFLVSFYNNEISEKSEIFDDQFSVERPDGSNFTLKIRSTKLEDSAMYFCASLASTQYFGPGTRLTVL.

This clone was counted between two and nine times. This chain uses TRBV7-7 with TRBJ2-7; the D gene is possibly TRBD1 (5 bases). The V gene's germline CDR1 is SSHAT and CDR2 FNYEAQ (reference sequence). V gave up 3 bases and J gave up 4 bases, with 10 bases separating them. The CDR3 extends over 13 amino acids. CDR3 DNA sequence: TGTGCCAGCAGCTTGTATCAGGGATACGAGCAGTACTTC. Encoded protein: CASSLYQGYEQYF. The whole variable domain, remainder taken from reference TRBV7-7 and TRBJ2-7, is GAGVSQSPRYKVTKRGQDVTLRCDPISSHATLYWYQQALGQGPEFLTYFNYEAQPDKSGLPSDRFSAERPEGSISTLTIQRTEQRDSAMYRCASSLYQGYEQYFGPGTRLTVT.

The CDR3 sequence is CSVGGERLNEKLFF. CDR3 nucleotides: TGCAGCGTGGGGGGTGAGAGACTGAATGAAAAACTGTTTTTT. The chain employs TRBV29-1 and TRBJ1-4, with a possible D match to TRBD1 (5 bases). Deletions cut 6 bases from V and 5 bases from J, with 16 bases between. Germline V CDR1 and CDR2: SQVTM, ANQGSEA. The CDR3 has 14 amino acids.

Only one count was recorded for this clone. V gene TRBV30 combines with J gene TRBJ2-1; 8 bases align to TRBD1. The germline V gene encodes CDR1 GTSNPN and CDR2 SVGIG (reference sequence). The CDR3 contains 14 residues. The V gene end was trimmed by 5 bases and the J gene end by 8 bases; junction bases not matched to a gene: 11. The CDR3 loop is CAWDRDRLLYEQFF. Here the CDR3 DNA reads TGTGCCTGGGACCGGGACAGGCTTCTCTATGAGCAGTTCTTC.

In this sample, this clone turned up once. The chain employs TRBV6-5 and TRBJ2-1, with TRBD2 identical over 8 bases. The V gene's germline CDR1 is MNHEY and CDR2 SVGAGI. V shed 4 bases and J 4 bases; nucleotides not matched to a gene: 6. The CDR3 sequence is 15 residues long. CDR3 loop: CASSFDGGGYNEQFF. CDR3 coding DNA: TGTGCCAGCAGTTTCGACGGGGGGGGTTACAATGAGCAGTTCTTC.

CDR3 DNA: TGTGCCAGCAGTTACTCGGGACCGAACAATGAGCAGTTCTTC. Translating it yields CASSYSGPNNEQFF. This chain uses TRBV6-5 with TRBJ2-1; D may match TRBD1 or TRBD2 (5 bases each). This CDR3 has 14 residues. Germline V gene lookup returns CDR1 MNHEY and CDR2 SVGAGI. V was cut by 0 bases and J by 5 bases, with 8 bases left in between.

This sequence joins TRBV4-1 and TRBJ2-3, with D tentatively TRBD1 (5 bases). The germline CDR1 and CDR2 sequences are MGHRA and YSYEKL. The CDR3 length is 15 residues. Trimming shortened V by 4 bases and J by 0 bases, and 11 bases separated the two germline ends. The CDR3, as DNA: TGCGCCAGCAGCCCTCCGGCAGGGAGCACAGATACGCAGTATTTT. The encoded protein is CASSPPAGSTDTQYF.

The chain joins TRBV27 to TRBJ2-3; D is uncertain. The CDR3 extends over 13 amino acids. From germline, CDR1 is MNHEY and CDR2 SMNVEV (reference sequence). The V gene lost 5 bases and the J gene lost 0 bases, with 6 bases spanning the gap. The CDR3 DNA reads TGTGCCAGCAGTCCACCTAGCACAGATACGCAGTATTTT. Protein: CASSPPSTDTQYF.

The V and J genes are TRBV30 and TRBJ2-5; the match to TRBD1 covers 9 bases. Germline trimming cut 3 bases from V and 5 bases from J; bases unmatched to any gene: 4. The CDR3 loop spans 13 amino acids. Per the germline V gene, CDR1 is GTSNPN and CDR2 is SVGIG (reference sequence). The CDR3 DNA reads TGTGCCTGGAGCTGGACAGGGGATGAGACCCAGTACTTC. Encoded protein: CAWSWTGDETQYF.

By sample share, this clone is large. The chain couples TRBV6-1 to TRBJ2-1; D perhaps matches TRBD1 (5 bases). Germline CDR1 MNHNS, CDR2 SASEGT. The V and J ends lost 6 bases and 3 bases respectively, with 6 bases between them. This CDR3 has 12 amino acids. The CDR3: CASRDNYNEQFF. In nucleotides, the CDR3 is TGTGCCAGCAGGGACAACTACAATGAGCAGTTCTTC.

This chain uses TRBV5-1 with TRBJ2-1; TRBD2 matches 8 bases. This CDR3 region has 18 residues. CDR1 SGHRS and CDR2 YFSETQ come from the germline V gene. V shed 0 bases, J shed 6 bases, and the junction held 14 bases outside the gene matches. As DNA, the CDR3 is TGCGCCAGCAGCTTGGCGGCTGGCGGGAGGTCGCCCTCCAATGAGCAGTTCTTC. This gives the protein CASSLAAGGRSPSNEQFF.

The CDR3 nucleotides read TGCGCCAGCAGCTTGCCCTCAGGGCTAGCGGGATACAATGAGCAGTTCTTC. Amino acids: CASSLPSGLAGYNEQFF. The rearrangement uses TRBV5-1 and TRBJ2-1; 9 bases match TRBD2. CDR3 length: 17 amino acids. Trimming at V came to 1 base and at J to 4 bases, leaving 9 bases not matched to a gene. CDR1 and CDR2 (germline): SGHRS, YFSETQ.

The J gene is TRBJ2-7, the V gene TRBV28; D may be TRBD1 (6 bases). Per germline, CDR1 MDHEN and CDR2 SYDVKM. V lost 4 bases, J lost 5 bases, and 15 bases lay in between. CDR3 length equals 14 residues. This chain's CDR3 is CASSSGQNRNEQYF. CDR3 nucleotides: TGTGCCAGCAGTTCCGGACAGAACAGAAACGAGCAGTACTTC.